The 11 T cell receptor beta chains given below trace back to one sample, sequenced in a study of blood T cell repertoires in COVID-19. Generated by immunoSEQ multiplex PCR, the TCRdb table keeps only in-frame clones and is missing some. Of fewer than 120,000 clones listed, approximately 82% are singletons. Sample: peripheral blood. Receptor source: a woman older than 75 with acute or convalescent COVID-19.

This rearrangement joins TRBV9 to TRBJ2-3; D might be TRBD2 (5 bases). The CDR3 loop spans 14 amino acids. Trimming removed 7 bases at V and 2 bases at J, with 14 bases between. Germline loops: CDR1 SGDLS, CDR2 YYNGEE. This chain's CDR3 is CASSVSATTDTQYF. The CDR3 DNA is TGTGCCAGCTCCGTTAGCGCAACCACAGATACGCAGTATTTT.

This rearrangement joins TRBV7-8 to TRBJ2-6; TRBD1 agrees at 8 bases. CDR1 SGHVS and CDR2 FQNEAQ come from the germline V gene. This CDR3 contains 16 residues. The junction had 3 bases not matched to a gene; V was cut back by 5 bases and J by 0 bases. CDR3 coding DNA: TGTGCCAGCAGCGCCACAGGGGGCTCTGGGGCCAACGTCCTGACTTTC. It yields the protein CASSATGGSGANVLTF.

In DNA, the CDR3 is TGTGCCAGCAGCCACTCGGATGGGGCGGGGGCGACCTACGAGCAGTACTTC. Its protein product is CASSHSDGAGATYEQYF. The gene calls are TRBV7-6 and TRBJ2-7, with D possibly TRBD2 on 7 matching bases. This CDR3 is 17 amino acids long. The germline V gene encodes CDR1 SGHVS and CDR2 FNYEAQ. With 5 bases removed from V and 2 bases from J, the gap between germline ends came to 22 bases. Full variable domain (remainder filled in from reference TRBV7-6 and TRBJ2-7): GAGVSQSPRYKVTKRGQDVALRCDPISGHVSLYWYRQALGQGPEFLTYFNYEAQQDKSGLPNDRFSAERPEGSISTLTIQRTEQRDSAMYRCASSHSDGAGATYEQYFGPGTRLTVT.

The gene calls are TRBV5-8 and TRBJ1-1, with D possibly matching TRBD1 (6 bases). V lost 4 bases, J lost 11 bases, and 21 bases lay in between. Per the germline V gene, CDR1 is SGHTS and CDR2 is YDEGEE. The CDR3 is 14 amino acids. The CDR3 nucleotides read TGTGCCAGCAGCCTCGGACAGACGGGAGGCAGCGCTTTCTTT. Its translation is CASSLGQTGGSAFF.

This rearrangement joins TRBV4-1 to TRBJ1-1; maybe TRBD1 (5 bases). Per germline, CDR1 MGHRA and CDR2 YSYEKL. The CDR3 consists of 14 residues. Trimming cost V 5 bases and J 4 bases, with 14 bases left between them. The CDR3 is CASSYLGRGTEAFF. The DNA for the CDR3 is TGCGCCAGCAGCTACCTTGGGAGGGGCACTGAAGCTTTCTTT.

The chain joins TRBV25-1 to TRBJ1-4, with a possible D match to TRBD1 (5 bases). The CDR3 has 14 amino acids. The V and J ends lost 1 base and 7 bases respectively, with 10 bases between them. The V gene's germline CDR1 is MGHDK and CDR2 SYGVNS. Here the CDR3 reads CASSEWQGSEKLFF. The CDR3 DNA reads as TGTGCCAGCAGTGAATGGCAGGGTAGTGAAAAACTGTTTTTT.

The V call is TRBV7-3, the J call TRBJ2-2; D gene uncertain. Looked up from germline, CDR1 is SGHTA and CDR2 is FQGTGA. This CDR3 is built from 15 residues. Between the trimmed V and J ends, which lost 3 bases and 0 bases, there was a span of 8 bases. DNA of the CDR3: TGTGCCAGCAGCTTCAGTGCCGCGAACACCGGGGAGCTGTTTTTT. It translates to CASSFSAANTGELFF.

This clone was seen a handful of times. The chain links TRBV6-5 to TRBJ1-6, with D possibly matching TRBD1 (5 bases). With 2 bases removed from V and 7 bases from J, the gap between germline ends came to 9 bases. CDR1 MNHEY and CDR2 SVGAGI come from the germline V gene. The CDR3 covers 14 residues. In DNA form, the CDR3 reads TGTGCCAGCAGTTACGGCAGGGCGAATTCACCCCTCCACTTT. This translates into CASSYGRANSPLHF.

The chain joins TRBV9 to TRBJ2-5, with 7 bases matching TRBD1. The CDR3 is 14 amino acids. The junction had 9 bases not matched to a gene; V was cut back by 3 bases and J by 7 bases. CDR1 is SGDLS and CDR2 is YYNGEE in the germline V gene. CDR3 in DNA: TGTGCCAGCAGCGCGTTTACAGGGGAAGGGACCCAGTACTTC. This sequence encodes CASSAFTGEGTQYF.

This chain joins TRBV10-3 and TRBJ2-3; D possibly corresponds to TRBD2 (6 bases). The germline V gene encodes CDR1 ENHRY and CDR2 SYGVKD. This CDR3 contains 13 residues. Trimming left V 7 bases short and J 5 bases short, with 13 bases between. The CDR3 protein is CAITVGGQDTQYF. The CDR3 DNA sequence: TGTGCCATCACCGTGGGGGGTCAAGATACGCAGTATTTT.

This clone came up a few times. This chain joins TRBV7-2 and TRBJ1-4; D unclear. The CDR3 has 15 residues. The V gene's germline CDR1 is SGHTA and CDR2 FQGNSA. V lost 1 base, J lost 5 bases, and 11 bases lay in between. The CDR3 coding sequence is TGTGCCAGCAGCTTAGTTACGGGAAGGAATGAAAAACTGTTTTTT. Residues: CASSLVTGRNEKLFF.